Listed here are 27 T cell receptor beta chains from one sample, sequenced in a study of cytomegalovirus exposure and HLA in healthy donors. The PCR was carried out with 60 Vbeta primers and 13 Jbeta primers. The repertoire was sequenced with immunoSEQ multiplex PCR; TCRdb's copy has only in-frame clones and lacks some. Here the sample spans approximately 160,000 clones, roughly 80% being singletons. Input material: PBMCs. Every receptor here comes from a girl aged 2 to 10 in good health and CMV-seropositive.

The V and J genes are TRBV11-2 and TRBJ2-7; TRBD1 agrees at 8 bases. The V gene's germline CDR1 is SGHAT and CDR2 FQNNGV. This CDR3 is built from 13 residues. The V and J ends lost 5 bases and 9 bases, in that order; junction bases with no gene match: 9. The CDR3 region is CASSLRQGIGQYF. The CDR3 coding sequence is TGTGCCAGCAGCCTACGACAGGGGATCGGGCAGTACTTC. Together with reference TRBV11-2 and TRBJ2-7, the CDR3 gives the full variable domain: EAGVAQSPRYKIIEKRQSVAFWCNPISGHATLYWYQQILGQGPKLLIQFQNNGVVDDSQLPKDRFSAERLKGVDSTLKIQPAKLEDSAVYLCASSLRQGIGQYFGPGTRLTVT.

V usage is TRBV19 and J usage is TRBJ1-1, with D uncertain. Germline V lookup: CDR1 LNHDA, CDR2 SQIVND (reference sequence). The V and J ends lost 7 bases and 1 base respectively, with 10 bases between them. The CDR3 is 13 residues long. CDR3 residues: CASTYRGNTEAFF. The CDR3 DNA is TGTGCCAGTACATATCGAGGGAACACTGAAGCTTTCTTT.

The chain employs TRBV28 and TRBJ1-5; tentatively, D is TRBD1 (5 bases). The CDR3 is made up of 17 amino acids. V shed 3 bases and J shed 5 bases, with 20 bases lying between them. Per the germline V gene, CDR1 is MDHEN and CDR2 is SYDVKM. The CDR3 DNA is TGTGCCAGCAGTTTGCTTTTCGGATCTATAGGGGATCAGCCCCAGCATTTT. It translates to CASSLLFGSIGDQPQHF.

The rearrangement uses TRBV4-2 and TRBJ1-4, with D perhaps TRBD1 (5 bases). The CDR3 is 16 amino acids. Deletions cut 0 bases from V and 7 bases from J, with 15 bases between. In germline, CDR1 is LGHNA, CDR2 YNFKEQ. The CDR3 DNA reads TGTGCCAGCAGCCAAGATCCGGGGGTTAGGAGTGAAAAACTGTTTTTT. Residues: CASSQDPGVRSEKLFF.

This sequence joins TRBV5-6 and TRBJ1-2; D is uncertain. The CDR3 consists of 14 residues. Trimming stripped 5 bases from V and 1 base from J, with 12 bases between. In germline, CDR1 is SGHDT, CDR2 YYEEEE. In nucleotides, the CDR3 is TGTGCCAGCAGGAGACGGCGGGGTAACTATGGCTACACCTTC. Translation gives CASRRRRGNYGYTF.

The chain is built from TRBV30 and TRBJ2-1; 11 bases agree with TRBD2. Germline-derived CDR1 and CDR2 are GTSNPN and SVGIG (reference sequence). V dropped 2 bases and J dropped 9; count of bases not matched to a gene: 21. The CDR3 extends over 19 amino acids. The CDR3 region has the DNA TGTGCCTGGAGTTTCGCGTCCTCCCATCTAGCGGGAGGAATGAGTGAGCAGTTCTTC. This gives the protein CAWSFASSHLAGGMSEQFF.

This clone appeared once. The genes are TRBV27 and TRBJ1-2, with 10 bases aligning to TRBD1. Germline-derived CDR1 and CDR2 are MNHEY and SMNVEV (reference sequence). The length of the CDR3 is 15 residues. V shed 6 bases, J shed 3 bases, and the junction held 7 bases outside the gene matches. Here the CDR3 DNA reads TGTGCCAGCAGAAAAACCGGGACAGGGGACTATGGCTACACCTTC. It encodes CASRKTGTGDYGYTF.

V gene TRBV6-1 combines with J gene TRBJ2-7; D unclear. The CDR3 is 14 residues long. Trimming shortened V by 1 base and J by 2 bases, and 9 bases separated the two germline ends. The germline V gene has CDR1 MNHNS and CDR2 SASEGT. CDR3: CASSEDNIPYEQYF. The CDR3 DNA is TGTGCCAGCAGTGAAGATAACATTCCCTACGAGCAGTACTTC.

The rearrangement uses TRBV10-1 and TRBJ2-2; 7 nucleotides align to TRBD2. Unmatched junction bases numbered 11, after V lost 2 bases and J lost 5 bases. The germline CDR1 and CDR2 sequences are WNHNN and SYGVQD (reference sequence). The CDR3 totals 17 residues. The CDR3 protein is CASSETADARGTGELFF. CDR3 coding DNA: TGCGCCAGCAGTGAGACCGCGGACGCGCGGGGGACCGGGGAGCTGTTTTTT.

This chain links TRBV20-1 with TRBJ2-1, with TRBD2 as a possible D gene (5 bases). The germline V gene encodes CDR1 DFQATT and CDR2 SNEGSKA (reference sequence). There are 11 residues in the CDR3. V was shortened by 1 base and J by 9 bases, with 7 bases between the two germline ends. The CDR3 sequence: CSARGSGEQFF. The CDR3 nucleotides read TGCAGTGCTAGAGGGAGCGGTGAGCAGTTCTTC.

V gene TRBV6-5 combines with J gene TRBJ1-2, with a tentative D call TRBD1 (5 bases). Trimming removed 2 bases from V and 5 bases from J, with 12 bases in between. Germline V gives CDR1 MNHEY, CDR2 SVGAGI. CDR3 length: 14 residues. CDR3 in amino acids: CASSYGGALYGYTF. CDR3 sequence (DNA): TGTGCCAGCAGTTACGGTGGGGCCCTTTATGGCTACACCTTC.

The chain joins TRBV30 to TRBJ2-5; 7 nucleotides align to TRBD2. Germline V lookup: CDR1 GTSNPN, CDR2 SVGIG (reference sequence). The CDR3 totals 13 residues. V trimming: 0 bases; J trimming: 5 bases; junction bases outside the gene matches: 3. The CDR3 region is CAWSVQLAETQYF. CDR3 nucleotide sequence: TGTGCCTGGAGTGTACAACTAGCGGAGACCCAGTACTTC.

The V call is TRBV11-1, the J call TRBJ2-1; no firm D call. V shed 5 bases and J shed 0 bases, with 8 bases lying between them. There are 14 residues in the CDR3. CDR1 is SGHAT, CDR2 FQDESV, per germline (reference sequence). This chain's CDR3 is CASSRLSSYNEQFF. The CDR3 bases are TGTGCCAGCAGCCGACTGAGCTCCTACAATGAGCAGTTCTTC.

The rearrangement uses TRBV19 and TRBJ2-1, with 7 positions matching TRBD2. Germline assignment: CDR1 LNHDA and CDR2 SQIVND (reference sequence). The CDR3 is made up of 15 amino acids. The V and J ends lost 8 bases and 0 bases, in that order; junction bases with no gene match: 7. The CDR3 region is CASRKRGSSYNEQFF. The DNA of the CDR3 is TGTGCCAGTCGAAAGCGGGGTAGCTCCTACAATGAGCAGTTCTTC. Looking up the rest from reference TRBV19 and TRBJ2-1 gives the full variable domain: DGGITQSPKYLFRKEGQNVTLSCEQNLNHDAMYWYRQDPGQGLRLIYYSQIVNDFQKGDIAEGYSVSREKKESFPLTVTSAQKNPTAFYLCASRKRGSSYNEQFFGPGTRLTVL.

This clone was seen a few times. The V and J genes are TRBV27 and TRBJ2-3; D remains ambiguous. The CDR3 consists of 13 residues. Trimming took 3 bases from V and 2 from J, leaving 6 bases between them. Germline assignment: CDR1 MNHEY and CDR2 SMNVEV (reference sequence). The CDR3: CASSFVLTDTQYF. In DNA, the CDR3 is TGTGCCAGCAGTTTTGTCCTCACAGATACGCAGTATTTT.

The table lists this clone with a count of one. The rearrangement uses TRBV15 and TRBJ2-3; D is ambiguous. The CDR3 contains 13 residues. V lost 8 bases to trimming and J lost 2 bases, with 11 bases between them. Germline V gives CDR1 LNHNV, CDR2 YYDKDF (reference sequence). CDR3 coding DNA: TGTGCCACCGCTCGCGGATACACAGATACGCAGTATTTT. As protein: CATARGYTDTQYF.

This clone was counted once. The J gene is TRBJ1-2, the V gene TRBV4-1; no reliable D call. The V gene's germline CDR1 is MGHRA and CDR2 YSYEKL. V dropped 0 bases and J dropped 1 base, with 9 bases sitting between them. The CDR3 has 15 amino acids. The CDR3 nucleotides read TGCGCCAGCAGCCAAGATAGGACTGTTAACTATGGCTACACCTTC. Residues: CASSQDRTVNYGYTF.

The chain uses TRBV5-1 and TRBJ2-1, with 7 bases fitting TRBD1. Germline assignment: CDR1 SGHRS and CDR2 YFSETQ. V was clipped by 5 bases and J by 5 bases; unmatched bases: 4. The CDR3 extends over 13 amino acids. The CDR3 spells CASRQGPNNEQFF. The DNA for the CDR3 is TGCGCCAGCAGACAGGGGCCTAACAATGAGCAGTTCTTC.

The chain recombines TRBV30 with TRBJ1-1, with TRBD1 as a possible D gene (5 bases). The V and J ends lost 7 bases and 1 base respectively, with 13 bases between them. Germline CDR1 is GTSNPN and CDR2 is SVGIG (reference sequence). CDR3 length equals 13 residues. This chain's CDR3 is CASRGYGNTEAFF. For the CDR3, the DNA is TGTGCCTCCCGGGGGTATGGGAACACTGAAGCTTTCTTT.

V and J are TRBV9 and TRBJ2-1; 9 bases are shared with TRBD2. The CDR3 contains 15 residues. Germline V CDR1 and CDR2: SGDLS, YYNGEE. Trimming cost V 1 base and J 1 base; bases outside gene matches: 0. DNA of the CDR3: TGTGCCAGCAGCGTAAGCGGGAGGTCCTACAATGAGCAGTTCTTC. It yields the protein CASSVSGRSYNEQFF.

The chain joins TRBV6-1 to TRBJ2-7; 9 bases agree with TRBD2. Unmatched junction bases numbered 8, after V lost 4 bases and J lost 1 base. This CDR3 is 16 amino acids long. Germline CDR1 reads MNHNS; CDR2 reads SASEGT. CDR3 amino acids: CASSGVAGVGSYEQYF. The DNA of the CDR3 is TGTGCCAGCAGTGGGGTAGCGGGAGTCGGGTCCTACGAGCAGTACTTC.

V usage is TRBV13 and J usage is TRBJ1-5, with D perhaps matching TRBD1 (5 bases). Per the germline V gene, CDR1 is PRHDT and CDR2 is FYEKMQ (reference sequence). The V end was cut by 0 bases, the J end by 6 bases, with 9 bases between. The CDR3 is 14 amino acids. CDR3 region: CASSLGAGSQPQHF. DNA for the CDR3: TGTGCCAGCAGCTTAGGGGCAGGGTCTCAGCCCCAGCATTTT.

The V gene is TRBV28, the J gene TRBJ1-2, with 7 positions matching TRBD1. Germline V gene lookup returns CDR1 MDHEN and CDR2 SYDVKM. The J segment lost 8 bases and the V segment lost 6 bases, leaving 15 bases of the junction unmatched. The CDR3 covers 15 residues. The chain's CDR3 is CASSPTGLKSLGYTF. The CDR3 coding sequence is TGTGCCAGCAGCCCGACAGGGTTAAAGTCGTTGGGCTACACCTTC.

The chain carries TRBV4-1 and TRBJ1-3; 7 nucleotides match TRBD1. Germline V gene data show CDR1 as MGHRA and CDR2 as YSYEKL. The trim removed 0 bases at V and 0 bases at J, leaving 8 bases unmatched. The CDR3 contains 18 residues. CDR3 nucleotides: TGCGCCAGCAGCCAAGACCCAACAGGGGTTAGCTCTGGAAACACCATATATTTT. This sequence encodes CASSQDPTGVSSGNTIYF.

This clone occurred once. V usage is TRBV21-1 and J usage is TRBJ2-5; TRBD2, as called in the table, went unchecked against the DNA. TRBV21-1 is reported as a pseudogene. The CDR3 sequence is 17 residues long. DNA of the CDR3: TGTGCCAGCAGCGGCTCCCGGGGGTCGGGGGGCCAAGAGACCCAGTACTTC. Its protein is CASSGSRGSGGQETQYF.

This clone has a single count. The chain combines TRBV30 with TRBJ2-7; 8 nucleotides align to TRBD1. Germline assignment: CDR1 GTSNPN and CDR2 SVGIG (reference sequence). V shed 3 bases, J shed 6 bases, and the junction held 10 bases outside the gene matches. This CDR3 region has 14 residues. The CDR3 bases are TGTGCCTGGAGAGTTGGACAGGGTTGGCGCGAGCAGTACTTC. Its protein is CAWRVGQGWREQYF.

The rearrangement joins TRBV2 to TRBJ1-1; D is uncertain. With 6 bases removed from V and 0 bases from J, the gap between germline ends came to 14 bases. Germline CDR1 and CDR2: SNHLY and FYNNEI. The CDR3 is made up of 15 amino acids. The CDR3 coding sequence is TGTGCCAGCAGGGAGATCTTAGGATTGAACACTGAAGCTTTCTTT. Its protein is CASREILGLNTEAFF.